This entry lists 4 T cell receptor beta chains sequenced from one sample in a study of human T cells and chemical hapten exposure. TCRdb recomputed calls from the RACE reads with MiXCR, one row per CDR3 protein. Among around 340,000 distinct CDR3 sequences listed, approximately 6.3% were seen once. Specified time point: patch test 1, 2 weeks after DPC sensitization. Treatment here: therapeutic diphenylcyclopropenone sensitization with weekly scalp DPC. Material: whole blood, obtained in connection with sensitization to the hapten diphenylcyclopropenone (DPC). These receptors were collected from a young woman with alopecia areata. Some clones in this sample may be carry-over from other donors' samples.

This clonotype was picked up a small number of times. This rearrangement joins TRBV6-5 to TRBJ1-6; no clear D. CDR1 and CDR2 from the germline V gene are MNHEY and SVGAGI. Trimming left V 2 bases short and J 2 bases short, with 19 bases between. The CDR3 spans 19 residues. For the CDR3, the DNA is TGTGCCAGCAGTTACGTCGGGCCCGCTACTGGCGCCTATAATTCACCCCTCCACTTT. Translation: CASSYVGPATGAYNSPLHF.

The chain couples TRBV12-3 or TRBV12-4 to TRBJ1-3; D might be TRBD1 (5 bases). The CDR3 extends over 16 amino acids. Trimming stripped 4 bases from V and 3 bases from J, with 16 bases between. The CDR3 nucleotides read TGTGCCAGCAGTTCTTCCGGGACCGAGTATGGAAACACCATATATTTT. Its translation is CASSSSGTEYGNTIYF.

This clonotype was detected ten times or more. The chain links TRBV20-1 to TRBJ2-5, with 9 positions matching TRBD2. Germline V gene lookup returns CDR1 DFQATT and CDR2 SNEGSKA (reference sequence). V lost 3 bases and J lost 5; bases outside the gene matches: 10. CDR3 length: 15 amino acids. The CDR3 DNA sequence: TGCAGTGCTAGGCGGGGGGGCTCTAGTCGTGAGACCCAGTACTTC. It is translated as CSARRGGSSRETQYF.

The chain employs TRBV7-6 and TRBJ2-3; 8 nucleotides align to TRBD2. Trimming cost V 5 bases and J 4 bases; bases outside gene matches: 5. Germline CDR1 SGHVS, CDR2 FNYEAQ. The CDR3 loop spans 14 amino acids. CDR3 sequence reads: CASSVGGAADTQYF. The DNA of the CDR3 is TGTGCCAGCAGCGTCGGGGGGGCGGCAGATACGCAGTATTTT.